This T cell receptor (beta chain) derives from a study of T-cell memory formation after mild COVID-19. Each CDR3 protein gets one entry after TCRdb re-called the 5' RACE reads with MiXCR. Among 550,000 to 600,000 distinct CDR3 sequences, less than 25% were seen once, and the ten largest hold about 8.2%. The CDR3 covers 15 residues. CDR1 is SGHTA and CDR2 is FQGNSA in the germline V gene. Trimming removed 5 bases from V and 2 bases from J; junction bases left unmatched: 5. The chain employs TRBV7-2 and TRBJ2-2, with 7 bases that match TRBD1. The sequence was obtained from an adult woman who had mild COVID-19 (a few samples of this study predate the infection). Cell type and time point are not known. Specimen: PBMCs or a T cell subset sorted from them (not recorded which). The CDR3 loop reads CASSPDRVNTGELFF. Here the CDR3 DNA reads TGTGCCAGCAGCCCCGACAGGGTCAACACCGGGGAGCTGTTTTTT.